This T cell receptor beta chain emerged from a study of patients and donors after allogeneic stem cell transplantation (dated by TCRdb to about 2020). A note on this clonotype: This clone's antigen is unknown. No clone much larger than this one lies a single base away; base qualities are absent.

The junction shows trimming of 1 base on V and 4 bases on J, and the gene matches do not reach 7 bases of it. From the cysteine up to the phenylalanine, the CDR3 has a length of 16 residues. Just the 48-base CDR3 DNA is kept, in frame starting at base 1. CDR1 and CDR2 were assigned from the germline V gene as SGHRS and YFSETQ. The library was made by RT-PCR. Sequencing instrument: NextSeq 550. TCRdb took the public reads, trimmed them with fastp at Q25, ran MiXCR for clone calling and kept in-frame beta chains. Entries are consolidated by CDR3 protein sequence, retaining the most common genes and DNA. Within this sample are about a million distinct CDR3 sequences, with 18% of them counted one time only. 5% to 6.5% of the sample is taken by the ten largest.

The sequencing input was blood, either unsorted or a sorted T cell fraction (not recorded which). This clonotype was sampled from a human donor who was either an allogeneic HSCT recipient or a stem cell or donor lymphocyte infusion donor (not recorded which). It is not recorded whose cells these are; they may come from a transplant donor. The sequence is built from TRBV5-1 and TRBJ1-1; 10 bases in the middle match TRBD1. The DNA reads TGCGCCAGCAGCTTGAGGCCGGGACAGGGGACCACTGAAGCTTTCTTT. Its translation is CASSLRPGQGTTEAFF.